The rows below give T cell receptor beta chains drawn from one sample of a study of cytomegalovirus exposure and HLA in healthy donors. Profiled with immunoSEQ multiplex PCR; TCRdb holds only in-frame clones, not every one. In all, the sample yields 110,000 to 150,000 clones. The sequencing sample was made of PBMCs. These receptors were taken from a male donor in good health and CMV-seronegative. CDR3s include the opening cysteine and the closing phenylalanine or tryptophan. Each record gives: D gene, V gene, J gene, CDR3 length, CDR3 protein, CDR3 DNA. D genes are given only for firm matches.

>-|TRBV5-1|TRBJ2-1|17
CASTLLAGSPSYNEQFF
TGCGCCAGCACCCTACTCGCCGGGTCACCCTCCTACAATGAGCAGTTCTTC
>TRBD2|TRBV6-5|TRBJ2-1|15
CASSSPAGGSNEQFF
TGTGCCAGCAGTTCCCCAGCGGGGGGATCCAATGAGCAGTTCTTC
>-|TRBV6-1|TRBJ1-6|13
CASLTGTNSPLHF
TGTGCCAGCTTGACTGGGACAAATTCACCCCTCCACTTT
>-|TRBV4-3|TRBJ1-2|15
CASSQEVGTDYGYTF
TGCGCCAGCAGCCAAGAGGTTGGAACAGACTATGGCTACACCTTC
>-|TRBV4-3|TRBJ2-7|13
CASSQGLSYEQYF
TGCGCCAGCAGCCAAGGCCTATCCTACGAGCAGTACTTC
>TRBD1|TRBV6-5|TRBJ2-7|14
CASRTTGAYYEQYF
TGTGCCAGCAGAACGACAGGGGCTTACTACGAGCAGTACTTC
>-|TRBV7-9|TRBJ1-2|13
CASSPRAEGGYTF
TGTGCCAGCAGCCCCAGGGCAGAAGGTGGCTACACCTTC
>-|TRBV5-1|TRBJ1-1|12
CASSLGRTEAFF
TGCGCCAGCAGCTTGGGGAGAACTGAAGCTTTCTTT
>TRBD1|TRBV18|TRBJ2-2|15
CASSPGTGNTGELFF
TGTGCCAGCTCCCCCGGGACAGGGAACACCGGGGAGCTGTTTTTT
>TRBD1|TRBV19|TRBJ2-7|16
CASSISAGQGIGEQYF
TGTGCCAGTAGTATAAGTGCGGGACAGGGGATCGGCGAGCAGTACTTC
>-|TRBV5-1|TRBJ2-1|14
CASSLTAGYNEQFF
TGCGCCAGCAGCTTGACGGCCGGGTACAATGAGCAGTTCTTC
>-|TRBV4-3|TRBJ2-1|14
CASSLARESGEQFF
TGCGCCAGCAGCCTGGCAAGAGAAAGCGGTGAGCAGTTCTTC
>TRBD1|TRBV5-6|TRBJ1-2|14
CASSTGTAFYGYTF
TGTGCCAGCAGCACCGGGACAGCGTTCTATGGCTACACCTTC
>-|TRBV7-2|TRBJ2-1|14
CASSLDRRGHEQFF
TGTGCCAGCAGCTTAGATCGGCGGGGCCATGAGCAGTTCTTC
>TRBD1|TRBV10-1|TRBJ1-2|15
CASSESGTANYGYTF
TGCGCCAGCAGTGAGTCCGGGACAGCGAACTATGGCTACACCTTC
>-|TRBV2|TRBJ1-1|13
CASSDRVLTEAFF
TGTGCCAGCAGTGACAGGGTTTTGACTGAAGCTTTCTTT
>TRBD1|TRBV9|TRBJ1-1|13
CASSAQGITEAFF
TGTGCCAGCAGCGCACAGGGGATCACTGAAGCTTTCTTT
>TRBD2|TRBV18|TRBJ2-7|17
CASSPTGLASPNYEQYF
TGTGCCAGCTCACCCACCGGACTAGCTAGCCCCAATTACGAGCAGTACTTC
>-|TRBV5-1|TRBJ2-7|14
CASSLQEGVYEQYF
TGCGCCAGCAGCTTGCAGGAGGGAGTCTACGAGCAGTACTTC
>-|TRBV2|TRBJ2-2|12
CASTTGPGELFF
TGTGCCAGCACTACAGGGCCCGGGGAGCTGTTTTTT
>-|TRBV18|TRBJ2-7|12
CASSPGDYEQYF
TGTGCCAGCTCACCCGGGGACTACGAGCAGTACTTC
>-|TRBV7-2|TRBJ1-4|12
CASSATGEKLFF
TGTGCCAGCAGCGCGACAGGAGAAAAACTGTTTTTT
>TRBD2|TRBV7-9|TRBJ2-7|15
CASSPSGGAAYEQYF
TGTGCCAGCAGCCCTAGCGGGGGGGCCGCCTACGAGCAGTACTTC
>TRBD2|TRBV13|TRBJ2-5|20
CASSRPPGLAGAVYQETQYF
TGTGCCAGCAGCCGACCCCCGGGACTAGCGGGCGCCGTTTACCAAGAGACCCAGTACTTC
>TRBD1|TRBV5-5|TRBJ2-1|11
CASTSDRGQFF
TGTGCCAGCACTTCGGACAGGGGGCAGTTCTTC
>-|TRBV25-1|TRBJ1-2|15
CASSSTGTPSYGYTF
TGTGCCAGCAGTTCGACCGGGACACCCTCTTATGGCTACACCTTC
>-|TRBV5-1|TRBJ2-2|15
CASSLAGPGTGELFF
TGCGCCAGCAGCTTGGCAGGCCCCGGCACCGGGGAGCTGTTTTTT
>-|TRBV27|TRBJ1-5|15
CASRMAPLSNQPQHF
TGTGCCAGCAGGATGGCCCCCTTGAGCAATCAGCCCCAGCATTTT
>TRBD1|TRBV6-5|TRBJ1-5|15
CASRPDRGSNQPQHF
TGTGCCAGCAGACCGGACAGGGGGAGCAATCAGCCCCAGCATTTT
>-|TRBV27|TRBJ1-6|12
CASRGLNSPLHF
TGTGCCAGCAGGGGCCTTAATTCACCCCTCCACTTT
>TRBD1|TRBV15|TRBJ1-5|16
CATSVPGQGANQPQHF
TGTGCCACCAGCGTGCCGGGACAGGGGGCTAATCAGCCCCAGCATTTT
>TRBD1|TRBV27|TRBJ2-7|14
CASSLWTGQIEQYF
TGTGCCAGCAGTTTATGGACAGGCCAGATAGAGCAGTACTTC
>-|TRBV5-1|TRBJ1-5|13
CASSLAGNQPQHF
TGCGCCAGCAGCTTGGCCGGGAATCAGCCCCAGCATTTT
>-|TRBV30|TRBJ2-6|15
CAGIQGGPGANVLTF
TGTGCCGGGATCCAGGGAGGCCCTGGGGCCAACGTCCTGACTTTC
>-|TRBV5-1|TRBJ2-5|13
CASSFLSEETQYF
TGCGCCAGCAGCTTTCTGTCGGAGGAGACCCAGTACTTC
>-|TRBV2|TRBJ1-5|15
CASSGTPTEGQPQHF
TGTGCCAGCAGCGGAACACCAACCGAGGGACAGCCCCAGCATTTT